These T cell receptor beta chains were read from a single sample in a study of immune cell composition in non-small cell lung cancer. The assay was immunoSEQ multiplex PCR, and TCRdb's table has in-frame clones only and misses some. The data show roughly 900 clones, roughly 77% seen once. Specimen: lung tumor tissue. These receptors were obtained from a human donor with non-small cell lung cancer. The CDR3 runs from the conserved cysteine through the conserved F or W. Each record gives: D gene, V gene, J gene, CDR3 protein. A D gene is named only where the DNA matches it firmly.

TRBD1	TRBV7-9	TRBJ2-1	CASTQGFSYNEQFF
.	TRBV18	TRBJ2-7	CASSSLAARGGSSYEQYF
TRBD2	TRBV5-1	TRBJ2-5	CASSLGGTSFQETQYF
TRBD1	TRBV5-8	TRBJ2-4	CASSLVGQGSVQYF
TRBD1	TRBV7-6	TRBJ2-1	CASSLRQGNEQFF
.	TRBV27	TRBJ2-7	CASSFARGYEQYF
.	TRBV4-2	TRBJ2-1	CASSQDQGPGEQFF
.	TRBV5-6	TRBJ1-6	CASSGTTVSSYNSPLHF
TRBD1	TRBV5-1	TRBJ1-1	CASSLGDSLNTEAFF
TRBD1	TRBV7-2	TRBJ2-5	CASSRTGDETQYF
.	TRBV12-5	TRBJ1-1	CASGLSGAGAFF
.	TRBV2	TRBJ2-1	CASSGGPYNEQFF
.	TRBV6-5	TRBJ1-2	CASSYSAAYGYTF
TRBD1	TRBV27	TRBJ1-2	CASSLSPRQGRYGYTF
.	TRBV5-1	TRBJ2-2	CASSPHRDPSTGELFF
.	TRBV18	TRBJ1-2	CASSPRGSDGYTF
.	TRBV2	TRBJ1-1	CASSGDMGTEAFF
.	TRBV19	TRBJ1-1	CASSGDSITEAFF
.	TRBV5-6	TRBJ1-2	CASSLGGRDYGYTF
.	TRBV27	TRBJ2-5	CASSPGRLVPQETQYF
TRBD2	TRBV7-2	TRBJ2-1	CASSFRSSGGASYNEQFF
.	TRBV6-1	TRBJ1-1	CASSEFRGPTGTEAFF
.	TRBV5-1	TRBJ1-1	CASSPQASGTNTEAFF
.	TRBV20-1	TRBJ1-2	CSARWGDGYTF
.	TRBV28	TRBJ2-5	CASSPLTALQETQYF
.	TRBV9	TRBJ2-3	CASSVERDTQYF
.	TRBV7-2	TRBJ2-1	CASSLGPSSYNEQFF
.	TRBV2	TRBJ2-1	CASSKTDPSYNEQFF
.	TRBV18	TRBJ1-5	CASSPPGTSNQPQHF
.	TRBV19	TRBJ1-1	CASSTGVNTEAFF
.	TRBV7-2	TRBJ2-5	CASSLGWPGQGQETQYF
.	TRBV5-5	TRBJ2-3	CASRCGGGPWQYF
TRBD1	TRBV13	TRBJ1-6	CASSLAGQGTGSPLHF
.	TRBV9	TRBJ2-1	CASSLSAAGEQFF
.	TRBV5-6	TRBJ1-2	CASSSGLWDYGYTF
.	TRBV5-4	TRBJ2-7	CASSSPGPGAEQYF
.	TRBV11-2	TRBJ1-1	CASSLINTEAFF
TRBD1	TRBV6-1	TRBJ1-2	CASSEAQGDYGYTF
.	TRBV10-3	TRBJ1-3	CAISESSGEAIYF
.	TRBV7-9	TRBJ2-2	CASSLEDSLNTGELFF